This T cell receptor beta chain was sequenced in a study of T cell repertoires and HLA-DP antigens. Looked up from germline, CDR1 is LNHDA and CDR2 is SQIVND (reference sequence). The CDR3 runs 16 residues. The trim removed 4 bases at V and 6 bases at J, leaving 6 bases unmatched. Sequencing used immunoSEQ multiplex PCR; TCRdb keeps in-frame clones, though not all of them. In the table there are approximately 100,000 clones, roughly nine tenths of which are singletons. A remark on this clone: Its antigen is not identified.

V and J are TRBV19 and TRBJ2-2; 12 positions match TRBD2. Sequencing used CD4+ T cells from PBMCs. The TCR sequence derives from a man aged 45-65 years in good health and CMV-seronegative. Here the CDR3 reads CASSSRLAGAPGELFF. The CDR3 DNA reads as TGTGCCAGTAGTAGTAGACTAGCGGGAGCCCCCGGGGAGCTGTTTTTT.